This T cell receptor beta chain was documented in a study of T cell changes during pregnancy in multiple sclerosis. The germline V gene has CDR1 MGHRA and CDR2 YSYEKL. This CDR3 is 15 amino acids long. With V trimmed by 1 base and J by 6 bases, 4 bases remained unmatched. Produced via immunoSEQ multiplex PCR; TCRdb's table is partial and in-frame only. Seen here are approximately 50,000 clones, less than 95% observed once, and the top ten hold roughly 0.33%. The origin of this receptor is a female donor with multiple sclerosis, enrolled in a pregnancy study. V is TRBV4-1 and J is TRBJ2-2; 8 nucleotides match TRBD1. Here the sequenced sample was CD4+ T cells from peripheral blood mononuclear cells, taken in the third trimester of pregnancy. CDR3 sequence: CASSQVQGASGELFF. The CDR3 bases are TGCGCCAGCAGCCAAGTGCAGGGGGCATCCGGGGAGCTGTTTTTT.